Listed here are 17 T cell receptor beta chains from one sample, sequenced in a study of T cells in Graves' hyperthyroidism and ophthalmopathy (dated by TCRdb to between 2017 and 2020). Preparation of the library involved multiplex PCR. This sample was sequenced with an Illumina HiSeq 2000. The TCR beta CDR3 regions were amplified from RNA transcripts. A first-round RT-PCR of the TCR CDR3 used the HTBI primer set with the Qiagen OneStep RT-PCR kit. TCRdb reworked the public reads: Q25 trimming with fastp, MiXCR clone assembly, productive beta chains retained. Records with the same CDR3 protein are collapsed into one entry carrying the most frequent genes and DNA. Here the sample has hundreds of thousands of distinct CDR3 sequences; approximately 18% occur a single time. Jointly, the top ten make up less than 45% of the sample. What was sequenced was blood. The source of these receptors is a man aged 45 to 65 with Graves' ophthalmopathy.

This clonotype was picked up many times. The rearrangement links TRBV28 to TRBJ2-1, with 9 bases that match TRBD1. Trimming at V came to 5 bases and at J to 6 bases, leaving 11 bases not matched to a gene. Germline V gene data show CDR1 as MDHEN and CDR2 as SYDVKM. The CDR3 loop spans 16 amino acids. CDR3 region: CASSPPQRTGANEQFF. CDR3 sequence (DNA): TGTGCCAGCAGTCCCCCCCAAAGGACAGGGGCCAATGAGCAGTTCTTC.

This clonotype was observed a few times. The chain uses TRBV24-1 and TRBJ2-2; 7 nucleotides align to TRBD2. Looked up from germline, CDR1 is KGHDR and CDR2 is SFDVKD. This CDR3 region has 13 residues. Trimming at V came to 9 bases and at J to 4 bases, leaving 4 bases not matched to a gene. CDR3: CATGRATTGELFF. DNA for the CDR3: TGTGCCACCGGGAGGGCGACCACCGGGGAGCTGTTTTTT.

This clonotype was observed a handful of times. V gene TRBV20-1 combines with J gene TRBJ2-1; 7 nucleotides match TRBD2. This CDR3 contains 15 residues. With 8 bases clipped from V and 9 bases from J, the junction kept 19 bases outside the gene matches. CDR1 DFQATT and CDR2 SNEGSKA come from the germline V gene (reference sequence). The CDR3 is CSLVAGGARSSEQFF. DNA for the CDR3: TGCAGTTTAGTAGCGGGCGGGGCCCGAAGTAGTGAGCAGTTCTTC.

Ten or more counts support this clonotype. This rearrangement joins TRBV5-1 to TRBJ2-1, with D perhaps matching TRBD1 (5 bases). Looked up from germline, CDR1 is SGHRS and CDR2 is YFSETQ. The length of the CDR3 is 14 residues. Trimming left V 0 bases short and J 3 bases short, with 7 bases between. CDR3 loop: CASSLGQSYNEQFF. Written as DNA, the CDR3 is TGCGCCAGCAGCTTGGGACAGAGCTACAATGAGCAGTTCTTC.

This clonotype was picked up many times. The chain carries TRBV3-1 and TRBJ2-7, with a possible D match to TRBD1 (6 bases). This CDR3 has 14 amino acids. Trimming cost V 0 bases and J 5 bases, with 11 bases left between them. CDR1 and CDR2 from the germline V gene are LGHDT and YNNKEL (reference sequence). CDR3 loop: CASSQDPTGNEQYF. The CDR3 DNA reads as TGTGCCAGCAGCCAAGATCCGACAGGAAACGAGCAGTACTTC.

This clonotype occurred many times. This chain uses TRBV20-1 with TRBJ1-1; no definite D call. V lost 6 bases and J 3 bases, leaving 17 bases between the germline ends. Germline-derived CDR1 and CDR2 are DFQATT and SNEGSKA (reference sequence). CDR3 length: 14 residues. CDR3 amino acids: CSADDDDLYTEAFF. The CDR3 nucleotides read TGCAGTGCGGATGATGATGATTTGTACACTGAAGCTTTCTTT.

This clonotype has more than one count but fewer than ten. The V and J genes are TRBV20-1 and TRBJ2-3, with D possibly matching TRBD2 (6 bases). This CDR3 spans 17 amino acids. Germline CDR1 is DFQATT and CDR2 is SNEGSKA (reference sequence). V was clipped by 6 bases and J by 5 bases, with 27 bases between them. CDR3 sequence reads: CSAEPLGRGGRGDTQYF. The CDR3 nucleotides are TGCAGTGCCGAGCCCCTCGGGCGTGGAGGGCGTGGAGATACGCAGTATTTT.

This clonotype was observed a handful of times. This rearrangement joins TRBV7-9 to TRBJ2-2, with 8 nucleotides matching TRBD2. Germline V CDR1 and CDR2: SEHNR, FQNEAQ (reference sequence). The CDR3 extends over 17 amino acids. Losses at the gene ends were 4 bases for V and 5 bases for J; bases not matched to a gene: 12. The CDR3 loop is CASSSKLVAGYTGELFF. Written as DNA, the CDR3 is TGTGCCAGCAGCTCTAAGCTGGTAGCGGGATATACCGGGGAGCTGTTTTTT.

This clonotype was found many times. The J gene is TRBJ2-7, the V gene TRBV28; D is possibly TRBD1 (5 bases). The germline CDR1 and CDR2 sequences are MDHEN and SYDVKM. The CDR3 loop spans 14 amino acids. Trimming removed 6 bases from V and 2 bases from J, with 14 bases in between. In DNA, the CDR3 is TGTGCCAGCAGCCCCCTACAGGCCGCCTACGAGCAGTACTTC. This encodes CASSPLQAAYEQYF. The full variable domain, completed using reference TRBV28 and TRBJ2-7, is DVKVTQSSRYLVKRTGEKVFLECVQDMDHENMFWYRQDPGLGLRLIYFSYDVKMKEKGDIPEGYSVSREKKERFSLILESASTNQTSMYLCASSPLQAAYEQYFGPGTRLTVT.

This clonotype was recorded a few times. V gene TRBV5-6 combines with J gene TRBJ1-2; D is perhaps TRBD1 (5 bases). With 1 base removed from V and 4 bases from J, the gap between germline ends came to 8 bases. Germline loops: CDR1 SGHDT, CDR2 YYEEEE. This CDR3 has 13 residues. CDR3 amino acids: CASSLTGPYGYTF. Written as DNA, the CDR3 is TGTGCCAGCAGCTTGACAGGACCCTATGGCTACACCTTC.

There are many counts of this clonotype. The chain carries TRBV5-1 and TRBJ1-1; perhaps TRBD1 as D (5 bases). V lost 2 bases, J lost 2 bases, and 19 bases lay in between. This CDR3 comprises 17 residues. Germline loops: CDR1 SGHRS, CDR2 YFSETQ. As DNA, the CDR3 is TGCGCCAGCAGCTTAATCGGTGGCGGGGGAAGCAACACTGAAGCTTTCTTT. Translating it yields CASSLIGGGGSNTEAFF. The whole variable domain, filled in from reference TRBV5-1 and TRBJ1-1, reads KAGVTQTPRYLIKTRGQQVTLSCSPISGHRSVSWYQQTPGQGLQFLFEYFSETQRNKGNFPGRFSGRQFSNSRSEMNVSTLELGDSALYLCASSLIGGGGSNTEAFFGQGTRLTVV.

V is TRBV12-3 or TRBV12-4 and J is TRBJ2-7; D may be TRBD1 or TRBD2 (6 bases each). The length of the CDR3 is 13 residues. V shed 4 bases and J shed 7 bases, with 14 bases lying between them. CDR3 DNA sequence: TGTGCCAGCAGTTCGTGGGGGGCGGAGGAGCAGTACTTC. Protein product: CASSSWGAEEQYF.

V is TRBV28 and J is TRBJ1-6; unclear D gene. The CDR3 length is 14 residues. Germline CDR1 MDHEN, CDR2 SYDVKM. V lost 0 bases and J 7 bases, leaving 7 bases between the germline ends. The CDR3 nucleotides are TGTGCCAGCAGTTTATGGGAACCAAATTCACCCCTCCACTTT. Its protein product is CASSLWEPNSPLHF.

The sample holds many counts of this clonotype. The chain carries TRBV20-1 and TRBJ1-1; D ambiguous. This CDR3 region has 15 residues. Germline-derived CDR1 and CDR2 are DFQATT and SNEGSKA (reference sequence). V was pared by 1 base and J by 1 base, with 13 bases between. CDR3 DNA: TGCAGTGCTAGAGTAGTGCACGGAGAGAACACTGAAGCTTTCTTT. Translation gives CSARVVHGENTEAFF.

The CDR3 spells CASKIRRMPRLLYNEQFF. DNA of the CDR3: TGTGCCAGCAAAATAAGGCGGATGCCGAGACTATTGTACAATGAGCAGTTCTTC. This sequence joins TRBV28 and TRBJ2-1; D possibly corresponds to TRBD2 (5 bases). This CDR3 has 18 residues. The V and J ends lost 7 bases and 4 bases respectively, with 26 bases between them. CDR1 MDHEN and CDR2 SYDVKM come from the germline V gene.

As to this clonotype: A much bigger clone sits one base away, suggesting this may be a read error. V gene TRBV7-8 combines with J gene TRBJ2-5; D is unclear. The CDR3 totals 11 residues. Trimming took off 6 bases at V and 5 bases at J, with 7 bases between the two ends. CDR1 is SGHVS, CDR2 FQNEAQ, per germline. CDR3 DNA sequence: TGTGCCAGCAGTTCTGAGGAGACCCAGTACTTC. Protein product: CASSSEETQYF.

The chain is built from TRBV28 and TRBJ1-5; a weak D match, TRBD1 (5 bases). The germline CDR1 and CDR2 sequences are MDHEN and SYDVKM. This CDR3 has 13 residues. Trimming stripped 7 bases from V and 7 bases from J, with 14 bases between. The CDR3 DNA sequence: TGTGCCAGCAAACGAGGGGTTGTACAGCCCCAGCATTTT. It translates to CASKRGVVQPQHF.